A selection of T cell receptor beta chains follows, all from one sample in a study of T cells after posttransplantation cyclophosphamide. TCRdb's copy holds only in-frame clones and misses some; the assay was immunoSEQ multiplex PCR. The sample records about 30,000 clones, roughly 90% being singletons. Sequenced input: naive CD4+ T cells sorted from blood. Source of these receptors: a man younger than 40 in good health and a related stem cell transplant donor. Both conserved end residues are trimmed from each CDR3.

CDR3 length,V gene,CDR3 protein
12,TRBV5-1,ASTLSQGDNEQF
13,TRBV5-1,ASSLVGTDHNEQF
14,TRBV5-4,ASRPGTGSYNSPLH
13,TRBV4-2,ASSQVGQGDTEAF
12,TRBV6-4,ASSLYSSYNEQF
14,TRBV5-1,ASSPINGVARYGYT
13,TRBV6-1,ASSEAPGQVNGYT
14,TRBV2,ASSLTSGASSYEQY
11,TRBV12-5,ASGLTGGTEAF
12,TRBV6-6,ASSMTGVHYGYT
13,TRBV19,ASSTTGIYNQPQH
11,TRBV10-3,ASGQYDGYGYT
13,TRBV4-2,ASSQDLTGSYEQY
12,TRBV6-1,ASSTTGGNSPLH
12,TRBV2,ASSPTDLDSPLH
10,TRBV6-1,ASSSIAYEQY
11,TRBV29-1,SASGQGSEKLF
17,TRBV4-1,ASSQTRSAGGQGLYEQY
17,TRBV7-8,ASSPEMGGLADFSYEQY
15,TRBV11-2,ASSSPVQGPPSYGYT
14,TRBV14,ASSQGDGGARHEQY
12,TRBV7-2,ASSFGRTNYGYT
14,TRBV28,ASSFGTHLAKNIQY
14,TRBV2,ASSEALRGGDQPQH
13,TRBV6-5,ASSRDSFSGNTIY
11,TRBV5-1,ASSLRGGDEQF
13,TRBV7-8,ASSLANREWETQY
14,TRBV9,ASSVAGTGSPYEQY
13,TRBV7-6,ASRIGTGTNTEAF
11,TRBV6-1,ASSPRRGETQY
13,TRBV10-2,ASSEDRKNTGELF
13,TRBV5-1,ASSATSGPDNEQF
15,TRBV9,ASSVDGTSGGDYEQY
13,TRBV5-6,ASSLGQSLNTEAF
13,TRBV10-2,ASRDRGLPNYGYT
11,TRBV18,ASSPLQVNEQY
14,TRBV7-7,ASSPTGGPPQETQY
13,TRBV7-9,ASSLAYGDQETQY
12,TRBV6-5,ASIGQGRQNGYT